Described below is a single T cell receptor (beta chain) sequence and its context. TCRdb analysed the 5' RACE reads with MiXCR anew, one entry per CDR3 protein. The data show about 240,000 distinct CDR3 sequences, less than 10% seen once. Germline V lookup: CDR1 SEHNR, CDR2 FQNEAQ (reference sequence). The CDR3 runs 16 residues. Trimming removed 6 bases at V and 5 bases at J, with 20 bases between. This sample is part of a study of CD8 T cells in ankylosing spondylitis. The chain has TRBV7-9 and TRBJ1-3; D remains ambiguous. Source material: blood, either unsorted or a sorted T cell fraction (not recorded which). The sequence was collected from a male donor with ankylosing spondylitis or in good health (not recorded which). CDR3 sequence reads: CASSLTEVLRRNTIYF. CDR3 bases: TGTGCCAGCAGTCTCACTGAGGTTTTAAGGAGAAACACCATATATTTT.